These 2 T cell receptor beta chains share one sample of origin, sequenced in a study of T cell responses to AZD1222 COVID-19 vaccine (dated by TCRdb to the early 2020s). Library preparation employed the immunoSEQ multiplex PCR assay. TCRdb limited this immuneACCESS table to in-frame rearrangements with V and J called. A share of clones is missing; checked studies link under half to unresolved V genes, and the rest is unexplained. For this sample there are roughly 180,000 clones; 85% to 95% appear just once. Roughly 1.7% of the sample lies in the top ten. The sample's time point, from its label and the paper: about 28 days (+/-7) after the second vaccine dose. Specimen: peripheral blood, collected 28 days after the second AZD1222 dose. The origin of the receptors is an adult who received the AZD1222 COVID-19 vaccine.

This clone was seen only a few times. Other nucleotide sequences from this sample produce the same CDR3. The chain recombines TRBV19 with TRBJ1-5; D not certain. Germline-derived CDR1 and CDR2 are LNHDA and SQIVND (reference sequence). V dropped 7 bases and J dropped 1 base, with 5 bases sitting between them. This CDR3 is built from 12 residues. Here the CDR3 reads CASKDSNQPQHF. CDR3 bases: TGTGCCAGTAAGGACAGCAATCAGCCCCAGCATTTT.

The rearrangement uses TRBV18 and TRBJ2-7, with D unclear. The CDR3 length is 13 residues. Germline V gene data show CDR1 as KGHSH and CDR2 as LQKENI. Between the trimmed V and J ends, which lost 2 bases and 6 bases, there was a span of 11 bases. The chain's CDR3 is CASSPGLTLEQYF. CDR3 DNA sequence: TGTGCCAGCTCACCAGGGCTCACCCTCGAGCAGTACTTC.